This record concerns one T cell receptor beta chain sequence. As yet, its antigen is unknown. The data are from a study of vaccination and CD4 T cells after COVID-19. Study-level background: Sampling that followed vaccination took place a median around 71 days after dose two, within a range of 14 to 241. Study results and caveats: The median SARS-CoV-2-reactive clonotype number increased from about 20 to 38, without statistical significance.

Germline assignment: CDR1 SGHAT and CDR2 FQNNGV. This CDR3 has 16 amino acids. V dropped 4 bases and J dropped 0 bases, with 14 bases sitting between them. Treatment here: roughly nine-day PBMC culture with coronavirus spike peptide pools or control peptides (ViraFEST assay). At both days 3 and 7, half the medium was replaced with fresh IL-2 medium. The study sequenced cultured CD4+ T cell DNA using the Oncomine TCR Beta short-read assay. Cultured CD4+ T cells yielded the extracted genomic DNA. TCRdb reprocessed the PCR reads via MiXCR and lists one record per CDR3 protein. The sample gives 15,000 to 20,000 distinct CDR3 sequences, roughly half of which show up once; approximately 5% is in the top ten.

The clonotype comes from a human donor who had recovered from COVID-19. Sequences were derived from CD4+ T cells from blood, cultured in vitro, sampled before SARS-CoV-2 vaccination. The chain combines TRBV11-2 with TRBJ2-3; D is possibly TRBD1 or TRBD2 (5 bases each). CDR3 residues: CASSSYRDRSTDTQYF. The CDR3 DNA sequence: TGTGCCAGCAGCTCGTACCGGGACCGAAGCACAGATACGCAGTATTTT.